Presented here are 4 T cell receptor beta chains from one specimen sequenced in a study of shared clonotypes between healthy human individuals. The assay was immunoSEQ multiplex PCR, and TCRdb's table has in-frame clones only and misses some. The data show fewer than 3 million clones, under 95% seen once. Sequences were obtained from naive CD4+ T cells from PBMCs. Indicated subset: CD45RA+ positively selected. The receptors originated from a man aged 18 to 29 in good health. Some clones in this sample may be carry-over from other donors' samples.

This chain's CDR3 is CASSPTGTGMLEQYF. DNA for the CDR3: TGTGCCAGCAGCCCCACCGGGACAGGGATGCTCGAGCAGTACTTC. V usage is TRBV14 and J usage is TRBJ2-7, with 9 bases lining up with TRBD1. CDR3 length: 15 amino acids. V gave up 4 bases and J gave up 6 bases; unmatched junction bases: 10. Germline-derived CDR1 and CDR2 are SGHDN and FVKESK.

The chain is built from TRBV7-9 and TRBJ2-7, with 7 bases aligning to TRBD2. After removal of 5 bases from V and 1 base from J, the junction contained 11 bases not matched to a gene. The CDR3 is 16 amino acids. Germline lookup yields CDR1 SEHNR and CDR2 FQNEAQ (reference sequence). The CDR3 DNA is TGTGCCAGCAGCGGTATCACGGGCGGGAGATCCTACGAGCAGTACTTC. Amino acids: CASSGITGGRSYEQYF.

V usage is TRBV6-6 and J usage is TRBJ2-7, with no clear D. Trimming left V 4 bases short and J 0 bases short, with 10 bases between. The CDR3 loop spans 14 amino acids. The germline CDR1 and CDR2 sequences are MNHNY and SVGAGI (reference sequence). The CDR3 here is CASSSRTGSYEQYF. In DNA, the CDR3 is TGTGCCAGCAGTTCCCGGACGGGCTCCTACGAGCAGTACTTC.

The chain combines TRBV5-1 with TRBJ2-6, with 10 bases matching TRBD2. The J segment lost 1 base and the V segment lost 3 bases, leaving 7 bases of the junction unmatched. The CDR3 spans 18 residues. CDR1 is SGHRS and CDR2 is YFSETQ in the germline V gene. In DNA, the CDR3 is TGCGCCAGCAGCTCAAGACTAGCGGGTGGGTCTGGGGCCAACGTCCTGACTTTC. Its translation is CASSSRLAGGSGANVLTF.